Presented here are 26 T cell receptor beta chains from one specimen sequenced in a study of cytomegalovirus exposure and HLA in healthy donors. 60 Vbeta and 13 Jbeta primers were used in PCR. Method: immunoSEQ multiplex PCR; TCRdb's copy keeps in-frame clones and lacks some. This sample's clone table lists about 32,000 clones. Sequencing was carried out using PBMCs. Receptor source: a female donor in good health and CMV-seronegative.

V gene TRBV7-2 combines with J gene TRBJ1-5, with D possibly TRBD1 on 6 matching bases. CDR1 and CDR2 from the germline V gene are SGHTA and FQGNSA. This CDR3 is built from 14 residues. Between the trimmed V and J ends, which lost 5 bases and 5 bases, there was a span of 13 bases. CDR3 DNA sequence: TGTGCCAGCAGCGCAACACAGGGCTATCAGCCCCAGCATTTT. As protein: CASSATQGYQPQHF.

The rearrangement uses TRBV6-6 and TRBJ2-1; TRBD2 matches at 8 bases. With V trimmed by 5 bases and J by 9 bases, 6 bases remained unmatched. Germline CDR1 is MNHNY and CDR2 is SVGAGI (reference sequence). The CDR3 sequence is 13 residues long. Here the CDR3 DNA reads TGTGCCAGCAGTGTCACGGGGGGGTCTGAGCAGTTCTTC. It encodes CASSVTGGSEQFF.

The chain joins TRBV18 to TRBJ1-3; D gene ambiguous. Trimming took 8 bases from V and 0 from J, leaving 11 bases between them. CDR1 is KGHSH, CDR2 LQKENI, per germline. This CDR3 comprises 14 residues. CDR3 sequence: CASIDTRSGNTIYF. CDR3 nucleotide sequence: TGTGCCAGCATCGACACGCGCTCTGGAAACACCATATATTTT. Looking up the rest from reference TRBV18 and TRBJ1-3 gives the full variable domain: NAGVMQNPRHLVRRRGQEARLRCSPMKGHSHVYWYRQLPEEGLKFMVYLQKENIIDESGMPKERFSAEFPKEGPSILRIQQVVRGDSAAYFCASIDTRSGNTIYFGEGSWLTVV.

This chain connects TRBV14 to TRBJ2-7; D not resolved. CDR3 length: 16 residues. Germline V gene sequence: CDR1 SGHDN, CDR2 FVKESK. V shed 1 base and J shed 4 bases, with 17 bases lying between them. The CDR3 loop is CASSQVLGPRRYEQYF. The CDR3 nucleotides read TGTGCCAGCAGCCAAGTTTTGGGTCCTCGGCGGTACGAGCAGTACTTC.

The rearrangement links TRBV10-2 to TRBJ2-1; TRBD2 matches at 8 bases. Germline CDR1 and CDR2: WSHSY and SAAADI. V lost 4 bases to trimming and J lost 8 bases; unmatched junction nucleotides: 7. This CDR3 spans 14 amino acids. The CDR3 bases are TGCGCCAGCAGTGGCCAGCGGGGGAGTCATGAGCAGTTCTTC. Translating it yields CASSGQRGSHEQFF.

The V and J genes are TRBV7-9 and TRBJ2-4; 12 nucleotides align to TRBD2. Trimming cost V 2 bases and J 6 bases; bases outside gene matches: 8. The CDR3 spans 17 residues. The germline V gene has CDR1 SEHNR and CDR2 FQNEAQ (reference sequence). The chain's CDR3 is CASSLPIQLAGGNIQYF. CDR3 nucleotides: TGTGCCAGCAGCTTACCGATTCAACTAGCGGGGGGAAACATTCAGTACTTC.

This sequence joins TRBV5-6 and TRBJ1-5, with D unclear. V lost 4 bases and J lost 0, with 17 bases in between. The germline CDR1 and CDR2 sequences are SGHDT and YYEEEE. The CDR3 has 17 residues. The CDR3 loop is CASSKTNGVYSNQPQHF. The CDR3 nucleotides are TGTGCCAGCAGCAAGACGAACGGGGTTTATAGCAATCAGCCCCAGCATTTT.

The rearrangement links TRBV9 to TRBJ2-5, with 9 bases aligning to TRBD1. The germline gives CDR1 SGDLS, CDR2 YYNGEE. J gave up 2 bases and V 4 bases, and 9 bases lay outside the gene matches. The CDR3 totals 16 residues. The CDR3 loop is CASSLSAGTGQETQYF. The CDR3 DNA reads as TGTGCCAGCAGCCTTTCCGCCGGGACAGGGCAAGAGACCCAGTACTTC.

CDR3 sequence: CASSEFWQGETQYF. DNA of the CDR3: TGTGCCAGCAGTGAATTCTGGCAGGGGGAGACCCAGTACTTC. The chain uses TRBV25-1 and TRBJ2-5; possibly TRBD1 for D (6 bases). With 1 base removed from V and 5 bases from J, the gap between germline ends came to 11 bases. The CDR3 spans 14 residues. Germline V gene data show CDR1 as MGHDK and CDR2 as SYGVNS.

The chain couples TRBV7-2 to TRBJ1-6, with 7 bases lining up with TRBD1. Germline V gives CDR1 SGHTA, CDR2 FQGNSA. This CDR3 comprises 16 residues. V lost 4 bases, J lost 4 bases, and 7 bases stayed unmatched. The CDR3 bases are TGTGCCAGCAGCTCACAGGGGTGGAAGTATAATTCACCCCTCCACTTT. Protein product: CASSSQGWKYNSPLHF.

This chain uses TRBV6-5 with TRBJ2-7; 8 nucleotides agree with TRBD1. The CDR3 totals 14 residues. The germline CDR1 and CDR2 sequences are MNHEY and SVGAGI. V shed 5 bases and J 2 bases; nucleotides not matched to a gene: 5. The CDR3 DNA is TGTGCCAGCAGTGCCACAGGGGGGCCCTACGAGCAGTACTTC. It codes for CASSATGGPYEQYF.

In nucleotides, the CDR3 is TGCGCCAGCAGCCCGGTCGGCCTGGGGCCCTACGAGCAGTACTTC. This sequence encodes CASSPVGLGPYEQYF. The rearrangement joins TRBV5-1 to TRBJ2-7; D possibly corresponds to TRBD1 (5 bases). The CDR3 contains 15 residues. CDR1 is SGHRS, CDR2 YFSETQ, per germline. V was clipped by 4 bases and J by 2 bases, with 16 bases between them. The full variable domain, with the rest looked up from reference TRBV5-1 and TRBJ2-7, is KAGVTQTPRYLIKTRGQQVTLSCSPISGHRSVSWYQQTPGQGLQFLFEYFSETQRNKGNFPGRFSGRQFSNSRSEMNVSTLELGDSALYLCASSPVGLGPYEQYFGPGTRLTVT.

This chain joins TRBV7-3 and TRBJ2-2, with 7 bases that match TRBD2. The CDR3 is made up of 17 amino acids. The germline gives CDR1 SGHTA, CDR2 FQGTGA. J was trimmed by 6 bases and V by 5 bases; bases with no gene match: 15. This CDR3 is CASSAGPDGGGSGELFF. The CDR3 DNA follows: TGTGCCAGCAGCGCAGGGCCCGATGGGGGAGGGTCCGGGGAGCTGTTTTTT.

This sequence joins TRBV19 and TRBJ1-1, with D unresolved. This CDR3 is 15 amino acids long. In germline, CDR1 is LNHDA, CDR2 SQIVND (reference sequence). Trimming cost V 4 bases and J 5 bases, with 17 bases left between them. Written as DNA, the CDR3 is TGTGCCAGTAGTACCCGGACCTCCAGGAGGACTGAAGCTTTCTTT. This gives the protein CASSTRTSRRTEAFF.

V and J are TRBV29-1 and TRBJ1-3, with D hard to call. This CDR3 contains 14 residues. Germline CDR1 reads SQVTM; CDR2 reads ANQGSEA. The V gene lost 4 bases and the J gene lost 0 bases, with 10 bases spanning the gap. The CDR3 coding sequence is TGCAGCGTTGGGTACAGCCTCTCTGGAAACACCATATATTTT. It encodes CSVGYSLSGNTIYF.

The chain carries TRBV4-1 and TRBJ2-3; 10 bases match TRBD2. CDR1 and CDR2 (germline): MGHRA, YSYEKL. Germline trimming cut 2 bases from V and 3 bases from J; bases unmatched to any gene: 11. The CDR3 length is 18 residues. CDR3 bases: TGCGCCAGCAGCCAACTTGATCTGGGACTAGCGCGAACAGATACGCAGTATTTT. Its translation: CASSQLDLGLARTDTQYF.

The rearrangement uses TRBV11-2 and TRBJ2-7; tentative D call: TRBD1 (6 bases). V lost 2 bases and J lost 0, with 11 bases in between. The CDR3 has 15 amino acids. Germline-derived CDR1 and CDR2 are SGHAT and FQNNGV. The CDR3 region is CASSLRDTHSYEQYF. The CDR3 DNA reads TGTGCCAGCAGCTTACGGGACACACACTCCTACGAGCAGTACTTC.

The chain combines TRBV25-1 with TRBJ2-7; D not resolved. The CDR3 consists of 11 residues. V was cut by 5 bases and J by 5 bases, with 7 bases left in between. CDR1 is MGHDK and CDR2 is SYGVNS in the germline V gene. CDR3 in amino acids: CASSILHEQYF. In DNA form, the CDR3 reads TGTGCCAGCAGTATTCTCCACGAGCAGTACTTC.

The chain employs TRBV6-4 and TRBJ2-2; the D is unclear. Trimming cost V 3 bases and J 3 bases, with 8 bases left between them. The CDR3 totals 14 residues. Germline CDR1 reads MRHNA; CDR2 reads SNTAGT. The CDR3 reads CASSETPDTGELFF. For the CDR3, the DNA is TGTGCCAGCAGTGAGACACCCGACACCGGGGAGCTGTTTTTT.

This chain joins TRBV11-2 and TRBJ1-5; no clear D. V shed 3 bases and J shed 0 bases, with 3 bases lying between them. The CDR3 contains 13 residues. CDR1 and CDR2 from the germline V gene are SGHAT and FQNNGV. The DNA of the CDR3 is TGTGCCAGCAGCTTTTATAGCAATCAGCCCCAGCATTTT. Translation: CASSFYSNQPQHF. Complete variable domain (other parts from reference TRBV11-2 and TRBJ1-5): EAGVAQSPRYKIIEKRQSVAFWCNPISGHATLYWYQQILGQGPKLLIQFQNNGVVDDSQLPKDRFSAERLKGVDSTLKIQPAKLEDSAVYLCASSFYSNQPQHFGDGTRLSIL.

The CDR3 sequence is CAWSSGYEQYF. CDR3 nucleotides: TGTGCCTGGAGTAGCGGATACGAGCAGTACTTC. V gene TRBV30 combines with J gene TRBJ2-7, with D possibly matching TRBD2 (5 bases). Germline lookup yields CDR1 GTSNPN and CDR2 SVGIG (reference sequence). The CDR3 has 11 amino acids. V was clipped by 2 bases and J by 4 bases, with 6 bases between them.

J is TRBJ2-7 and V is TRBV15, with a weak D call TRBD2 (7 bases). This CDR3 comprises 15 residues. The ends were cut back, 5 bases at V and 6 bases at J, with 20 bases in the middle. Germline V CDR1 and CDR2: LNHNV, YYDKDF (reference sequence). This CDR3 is CATSRGVGGRTEQYF. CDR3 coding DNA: TGTGCCACCAGCCGGGGTGTGGGGGGGCGGACCGAGCAGTACTTC.

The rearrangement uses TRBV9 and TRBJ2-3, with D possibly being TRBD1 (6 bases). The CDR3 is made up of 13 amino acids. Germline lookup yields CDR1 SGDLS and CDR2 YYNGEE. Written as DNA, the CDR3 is TGTGTCGAAGGGGGAGACCACACAGATACGCAGTATTTT. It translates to CVEGGDHTDTQYF.

CDR3 residues: CASSARVGFYEQYF. The CDR3 nucleotides are TGTGCCAGCAGCGCTCGGGTCGGCTTCTACGAGCAGTACTTC. V is TRBV13 and J is TRBJ2-7; no definite D call. With 5 bases removed from V and 3 bases from J, the gap between germline ends came to 14 bases. The CDR3 is 14 amino acids. Germline loops: CDR1 PRHDT, CDR2 FYEKMQ (reference sequence). The full variable domain, its missing parts supplied by reference TRBV13 and TRBJ2-7, is AAGVIQSPRHLIKEKRETATLKCYPIPRHDTVYWYQQGPGQDPQFLISFYEKMQSDKGSIPDRFSAQQFSDYHSELNMSSLELGDSALYFCASSARVGFYEQYFGPGTRLTVT.

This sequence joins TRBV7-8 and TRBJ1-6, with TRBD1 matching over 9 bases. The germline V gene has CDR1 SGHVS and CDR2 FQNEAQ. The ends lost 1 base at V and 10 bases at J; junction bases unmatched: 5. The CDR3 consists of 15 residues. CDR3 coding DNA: TGTGCCAGCAGCTTAGAGGGGACAGGGCGCTCACCCCTCCACTTT. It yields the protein CASSLEGTGRSPLHF.

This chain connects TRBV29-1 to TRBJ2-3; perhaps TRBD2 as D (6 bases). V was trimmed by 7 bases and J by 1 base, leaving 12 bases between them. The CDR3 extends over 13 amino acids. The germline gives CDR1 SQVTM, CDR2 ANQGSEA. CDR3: CSGNGGGTDTQYF. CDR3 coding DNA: TGCAGCGGGAACGGGGGTGGCACAGATACGCAGTATTTT.